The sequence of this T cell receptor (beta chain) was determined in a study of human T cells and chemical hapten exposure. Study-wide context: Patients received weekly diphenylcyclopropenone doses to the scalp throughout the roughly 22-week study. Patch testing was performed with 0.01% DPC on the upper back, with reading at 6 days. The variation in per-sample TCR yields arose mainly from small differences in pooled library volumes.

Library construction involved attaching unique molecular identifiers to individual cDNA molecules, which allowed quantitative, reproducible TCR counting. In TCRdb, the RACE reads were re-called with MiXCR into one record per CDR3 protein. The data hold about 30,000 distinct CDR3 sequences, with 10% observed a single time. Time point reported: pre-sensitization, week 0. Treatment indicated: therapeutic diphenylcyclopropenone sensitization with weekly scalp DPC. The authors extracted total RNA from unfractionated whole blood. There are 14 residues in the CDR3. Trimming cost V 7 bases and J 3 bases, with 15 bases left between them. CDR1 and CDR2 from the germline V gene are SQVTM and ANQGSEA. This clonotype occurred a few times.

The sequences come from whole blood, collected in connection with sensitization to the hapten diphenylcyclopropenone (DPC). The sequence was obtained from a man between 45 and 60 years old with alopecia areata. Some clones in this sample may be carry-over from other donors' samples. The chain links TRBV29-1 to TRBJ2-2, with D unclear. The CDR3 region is CSAANIGDTGELFF. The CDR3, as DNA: TGCAGCGCCGCGAACATCGGAGACACCGGGGAGCTGTTTTTT.